This T cell receptor (beta chain) was captured by sequencing in a study of cytotoxic CD8 clonotypes in ibrutinib-treated CLL. Study in general: With a range of 6 to 36, the median treatment time before response samples were taken was around 12 months. Averaging across samples gave approximately 260,000 productive templates and tens of thousands of productive rearrangements.

Only in-frame clones appear in the TCRdb table, and some are missing; sequencing was by immunoSEQ multiplex PCR. The sample holds more than 200,000 clones, less than 75% seen once. As concerns this clone: What it binds is unknown.

With 2 bases removed from V and 9 bases from J, the gap between germline ends came to 11 bases. The V gene's germline CDR1 is MGHDK and CDR2 SYGVNS. The CDR3 contains 13 residues. Overall study findings and caveats: Having risen at ibrutinib response, clonality had fallen back toward baseline by progression. Sustained-remission and progressing patients had unequal sampling times.

The receptor was isolated from a human donor with chronic lymphocytic leukemia. V usage is TRBV25-1 and J usage is TRBJ1-5; TRBD1 is a possible D gene (5 bases). The specimen comprised PBMCs, sampled after 24 months of ibrutinib treatment. This CDR3 is CASSETGVGPQHF. In DNA form, the CDR3 reads TGTGCCAGCAGTGAAACGGGGGTTGGGCCCCAGCATTTT. Supplemented by reference TRBV25-1 and TRBJ1-5, the full variable domain reads EADIYQTPRYLVIGTGKKITLECSQTMGHDKMYWYQQDPGMELHLIHYSYGVNSTEKGDLSSESTVSRIRTEHFPLTLESARPSHTSQYLCASSETGVGPQHFGDGTRLSIL.